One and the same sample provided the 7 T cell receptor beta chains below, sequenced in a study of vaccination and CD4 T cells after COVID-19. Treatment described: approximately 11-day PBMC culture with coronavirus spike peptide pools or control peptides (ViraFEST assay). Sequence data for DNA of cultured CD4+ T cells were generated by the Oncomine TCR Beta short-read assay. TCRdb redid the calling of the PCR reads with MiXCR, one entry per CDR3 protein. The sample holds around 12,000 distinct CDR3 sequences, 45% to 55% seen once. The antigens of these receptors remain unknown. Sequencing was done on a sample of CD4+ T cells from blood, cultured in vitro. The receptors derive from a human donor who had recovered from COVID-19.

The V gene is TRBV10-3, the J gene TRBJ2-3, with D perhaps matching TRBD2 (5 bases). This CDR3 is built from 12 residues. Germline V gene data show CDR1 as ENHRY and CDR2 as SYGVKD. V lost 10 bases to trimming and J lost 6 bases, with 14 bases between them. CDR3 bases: TGTGCCACTGCGGGTAAAGGTGATACGCAGTATTTT. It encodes CATAGKGDTQYF.

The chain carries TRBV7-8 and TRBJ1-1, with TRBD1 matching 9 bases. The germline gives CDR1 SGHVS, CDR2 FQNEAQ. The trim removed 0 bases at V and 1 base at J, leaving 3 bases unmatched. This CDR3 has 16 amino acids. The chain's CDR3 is CASSLAMGQGNTEAFF. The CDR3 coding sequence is TGTGCCAGCAGCTTAGCGATGGGACAGGGGAACACTGAAGCTTTCTTT.

The CDR3 DNA reads as TGTGCCAGCAGTGAATCCCACGGGGGGTTCGAGACCCAGTACTTC. Translated: CASSESHGGFETQYF. The chain uses TRBV25-1 and TRBJ2-5, with 7 bases that match TRBD2. The CDR3 has 15 residues. The ends lost 1 base at V and 5 bases at J; junction bases unmatched: 7. Germline-derived CDR1 and CDR2 are MGHDK and SYGVNS.

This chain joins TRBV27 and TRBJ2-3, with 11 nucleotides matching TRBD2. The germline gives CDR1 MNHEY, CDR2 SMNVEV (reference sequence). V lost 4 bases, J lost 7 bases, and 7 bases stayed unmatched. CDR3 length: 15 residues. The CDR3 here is CASSSPTSGRHTQYF. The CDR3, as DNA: TGTGCCAGCAGTTCCCCCACTAGCGGGAGACATACGCAGTATTTT.

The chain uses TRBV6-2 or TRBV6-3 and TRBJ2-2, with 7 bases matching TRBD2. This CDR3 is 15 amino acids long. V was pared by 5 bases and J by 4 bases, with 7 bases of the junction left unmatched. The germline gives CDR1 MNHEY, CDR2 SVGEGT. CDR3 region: CASSLAALSTGELFF. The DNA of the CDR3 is TGTGCCAGCAGTCTAGCGGCTTTGAGCACCGGGGAGCTGTTTTTT.

The CDR3 DNA sequence: TGCAGTGCTAAAACAGCGACTCTGAACACCGGGGAGCTGTTTTTT. Its translation is CSAKTATLNTGELFF. V usage is TRBV20-1 and J usage is TRBJ2-2; D gene uncertain. This CDR3 is 15 amino acids long. CDR1 and CDR2 from the germline V gene are DFQATT and SNEGSKA (reference sequence). Between the trimmed V and J ends, which lost 4 bases and 1 base, there was a span of 13 bases.

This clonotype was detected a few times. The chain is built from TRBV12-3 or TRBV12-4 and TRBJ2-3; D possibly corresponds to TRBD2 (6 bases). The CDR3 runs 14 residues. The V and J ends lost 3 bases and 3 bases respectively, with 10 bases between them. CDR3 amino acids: CASSLARGTDTQYF. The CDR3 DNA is TGTGCCAGCAGTTTGGCCCGGGGGACAGATACGCAGTATTTT.